Listed below are T cell receptor beta chains from one sample, sequenced in a study of CD8+CD57+ T cells in acquired aplastic anemia. Each CDR3 protein gets one entry after TCRdb re-called the reads with MiXCR. Among roughly 420,000 distinct CDR3 sequences, 55% to 70% were seen once, and the ten largest hold 4%. Material: sorted CD4+, CD8+, or CD8+CD57+ T cells (not recorded which) from PBMCs. The receptors stem from a human donor in good health, serving as a control. The CDR3 runs from the conserved cysteine through the conserved F or W. The order of the fields is V gene, clone size, D gene, J gene, CDR3 DNA, CDR3 protein. The D gene is left open where the match is weak. Clone size appears in some rows only: once, few, many, or a class for an expanded clone.

V gene: TRBV9; clone size: many; D gene: NA; J gene: TRBJ2-5; CDR3 DNA: TGTGCCAGCAGCCCGGGGACTGCACAAGAGACCCAGTACTTC; CDR3 protein: CASSPGTAQETQYF
V gene: TRBV29-1; clone size: NA; D gene: NA; J gene: TRBJ1-1; CDR3 DNA: TGTAGCGTCAGCGGGGGCAACAACACTGAAGCTTTCTTT; CDR3 protein: CSVSGGNNTEAFF
V gene: TRBV5-8; clone size: many; D gene: NA; J gene: TRBJ1-5; CDR3 DNA: TGTGCCAGCCAGCGTGGGGGGCTGAGTCAGCCCCAGCATTTT; CDR3 protein: CASQRGGLSQPQHF
V gene: TRBV5-1; clone size: NA; D gene: NA; J gene: TRBJ2-7; CDR3 DNA: TGCGCCAGCAGCGCTGTGGGGGAGGGGGGCTACGAGCAGTACTTC; CDR3 protein: CASSAVGEGGYEQYF
V gene: TRBV7-2; clone size: NA; D gene: TRBD2; J gene: TRBJ2-1; CDR3 DNA: TGTGCCAGCAGCACCGCTTTCCCTAGCGGGAAGGCTGAGTTCTTC; CDR3 protein: CASSTAFPSGKAEFF
V gene: TRBV15; clone size: many; D gene: TRBD1; J gene: TRBJ2-1; CDR3 DNA: TGTGCCACCAGCAGAGCCCGGGACAGGGCCAATGAGCAGTTCTTC; CDR3 protein: CATSRARDRANEQFF
V gene: TRBV20-1; clone size: NA; D gene: TRBD2; J gene: TRBJ2-5; CDR3 DNA: TGCAGTGCTAGACTAGCGGACAAAGAGACCCAGTACTTC; CDR3 protein: CSARLADKETQYF
V gene: TRBV18; clone size: NA; D gene: TRBD1; J gene: TRBJ1-1; CDR3 DNA: TGTGCCAGCTCACAGGGTGCGGACAGGCTGAACACTGAAGCTTTCTTT; CDR3 protein: CASSQGADRLNTEAFF
V gene: TRBV7-6; clone size: many; D gene: NA; J gene: TRBJ1-5; CDR3 DNA: TGTGCCAGCAGCTTAGCGGGGAGCAATCAGCCCCAGCATTTT; CDR3 protein: CASSLAGSNQPQHF
V gene: TRBV12-5; clone size: once; D gene: NA; J gene: TRBJ2-3; CDR3 DNA: TGTGCTAGTGGCTCCCCCCCAGATACGCAGTATTTT; CDR3 protein: CASGSPPDTQYF
V gene: TRBV2; clone size: many; D gene: TRBD1; J gene: TRBJ1-3; CDR3 DNA: TGTGCCAGCAGAGGACAGGGAACGGGAAACACCATATATTTT; CDR3 protein: CASRGQGTGNTIYF
V gene: TRBV29-1; clone size: NA; D gene: NA; J gene: TRBJ2-7; CDR3 DNA: TGCAGCGTTGTCTTCAGGCCAGACTCCTCCAATGAGCAGTACTTC; CDR3 protein: CSVVFRPDSSNEQYF
V gene: TRBV30; clone size: few; D gene: NA; J gene: TRBJ1-2; CDR3 DNA: TGTGCCTGGACCCTCCGCGGGGATGATGGCTACACCTTC; CDR3 protein: CAWTLRGDDGYTF
V gene: TRBV7-3; clone size: NA; D gene: TRBD1; J gene: TRBJ1-2; CDR3 DNA: TGTGCCAGCAGCTGGGACAGGAGAGAGGATGGCTTTGCCTTC; CDR3 protein: CASSWDRREDGFAF
V gene: TRBV15; clone size: many; D gene: NA; J gene: TRBJ2-7; CDR3 DNA: TGTGCCACCAGCCCTCAACAAGCCTACGAGCAGTACTTC; CDR3 protein: CATSPQQAYEQYF
V gene: TRBV6-6; clone size: many; D gene: NA; J gene: TRBJ1-1; CDR3 DNA: TGTGCCAGCAGTTACCGTGGAGGGAGCATGAACACTGAAGCTTTCTTT; CDR3 protein: CASSYRGGSMNTEAFF
V gene: TRBV12-3/TRBV12-4; clone size: NA; D gene: NA; J gene: TRBJ1-2; CDR3 DNA: TGTGCTAGTGGGGACCAAGTACGTGCAGGGAGGGCTAACTATGGCTACACCTTC; CDR3 protein: CASGDQVRAGRANYGYTF
V gene: TRBV7-8; clone size: NA; D gene: TRBD1; J gene: TRBJ2-7; CDR3 DNA: TGTGCCACCAGCAGGGAGGATGGGGACAGGCCCCACGAGCAGTACTTC; CDR3 protein: CATSREDGDRPHEQYF
V gene: TRBV7-8; clone size: many; D gene: NA; J gene: TRBJ1-5; CDR3 DNA: TGTGCCAGCAGCGACTATCAGGCCGGGGATCAGCCCCAGCATTTT; CDR3 protein: CASSDYQAGDQPQHF
V gene: TRBV7-1; clone size: NA; D gene: TRBD1; J gene: TRBJ1-1; CDR3 DNA: TGTGCCAGCAGCTCTTCTTCTTGGACAGGGGCGTTTATTGTGAACACTGAAGCTTTCTTT; CDR3 protein: CASSSSSWTGAFIVNTEAFF
V gene: TRBV7-9; clone size: once; D gene: NA; J gene: TRBJ2-7; CDR3 DNA: TGTGCCAGCAGCGGCCCGCGACAGGTCTCGTCCTACGAGCAGTACTTC; CDR3 protein: CASSGPRQVSSYEQYF
V gene: TRBV3-1; clone size: many; D gene: NA; J gene: TRBJ1-1; CDR3 DNA: TGTGCCAGCAGCCCGATGAACACTGAAGCTTTCTTT; CDR3 protein: CASSPMNTEAFF
V gene: TRBV2; clone size: NA; D gene: NA; J gene: TRBJ1-2; CDR3 DNA: TGTGCCAGCATGGGAGGGGCCCATGGCTACACCTTC; CDR3 protein: CASMGGAHGYTF
V gene: TRBV6-5; clone size: many; D gene: NA; J gene: TRBJ1-2; CDR3 DNA: TGTGCCAGCAGTTTCGACAGGCGCCACCCCTATGGCTACACCTTC; CDR3 protein: CASSFDRRHPYGYTF
V gene: TRBV20-1; clone size: NA; D gene: NA; J gene: TRBJ1-4; CDR3 DNA: TGCAGTGCTAAGGCTAGCGGAGACGAGAAACTGTTTTTT; CDR3 protein: CSAKASGDEKLFF
V gene: TRBV7-3; clone size: NA; D gene: NA; J gene: TRBJ1-1; CDR3 DNA: TGTGCCAGCAGCTTAGCGCTGGGTAACACTGAAGCTTTGTTT; CDR3 protein: CASSLALGNTEALF
V gene: TRBV6-2/TRBV6-3; clone size: many; D gene: NA; J gene: TRBJ2-3; CDR3 DNA: TGTGCCAGCAGTTTTGGCTCCACAGATACGCAGTATTTT; CDR3 protein: CASSFGSTDTQYF
V gene: TRBV20-1; clone size: many; D gene: TRBD1; J gene: TRBJ1-3; CDR3 DNA: TGCAGTGCTAAGGTGGGACAGACCTCTGGAAACACCATATATTTT; CDR3 protein: CSAKVGQTSGNTIYF
V gene: TRBV6-5; clone size: NA; D gene: NA; J gene: TRBJ1-2; CDR3 DNA: TGTGCCAGCAGTACTCGGGACAAGGACTATGGCTACACCTTC; CDR3 protein: CASSTRDKDYGYTF
V gene: TRBV5-6; clone size: many; D gene: TRBD1; J gene: TRBJ1-5; CDR3 DNA: TGTGCCAGCAGCGCTGGGACAGGGGGCTTTCAGCCCCAGCATTTT; CDR3 protein: CASSAGTGGFQPQHF
V gene: TRBV12-3/TRBV12-4; clone size: NA; D gene: TRBD2; J gene: TRBJ2-1; CDR3 DNA: TGTGCCAGCAGTTATCTAGCGGGGTACAATGAGCAGTTCTTC; CDR3 protein: CASSYLAGYNEQFF
V gene: TRBV7-6; clone size: many; D gene: NA; J gene: TRBJ1-6; CDR3 DNA: TGTGCCAGCAGCCCGGAGAGTGGTCCTGCTGGGTCACCCCTCCACTTT; CDR3 protein: CASSPESGPAGSPLHF
V gene: TRBV4-1; clone size: once; D gene: NA; J gene: TRBJ2-1; CDR3 DNA: TGCGCCACCAGTTTCTACAATGAGCAGTTCTTC; CDR3 protein: CATSFYNEQFF
V gene: TRBV28; clone size: many; D gene: TRBD1; J gene: TRBJ1-1; CDR3 DNA: TGTGCCAGCAGTCCGACAGGGGGCCGGAACACTGAAGCTTTCTTT; CDR3 protein: CASSPTGGRNTEAFF
V gene: TRBV24-1; clone size: NA; D gene: NA; J gene: TRBJ1-3; CDR3 DNA: TGTGCCACCAGTGACCCTAACAGGGAGGGAGGAAACACCATATATTTT; CDR3 protein: CATSDPNREGGNTIYF
V gene: TRBV20-1; clone size: NA; D gene: NA; J gene: TRBJ1-2; CDR3 DNA: TGCAGTGCCCACACCGTCTATGGCTACACCTTC; CDR3 protein: CSAHTVYGYTF
V gene: TRBV20-1; clone size: many; D gene: TRBD1; J gene: TRBJ1-1; CDR3 DNA: TGCAGTGCAGACGACAGGGATCGGGTGAACACTGAAGCTTTCTTT; CDR3 protein: CSADDRDRVNTEAFF
V gene: TRBV20-1; clone size: NA; D gene: NA; J gene: TRBJ1-1; CDR3 DNA: TGCAGTGCTAGGGGCGTAGGGGGGCGCAGCACTGAAGCTTTCTTT; CDR3 protein: CSARGVGGRSTEAFF
V gene: TRBV9; clone size: NA; D gene: NA; J gene: TRBJ1-2; CDR3 DNA: TGTGCCAGCAGCAACCTGAATGGTGAGCAGTTCTTCACCTTC; CDR3 protein: CASSNLNGEQFFTF
V gene: TRBV20-1; clone size: few; D gene: NA; J gene: TRBJ2-3; CDR3 DNA: TGCAGTGCTAGGCGGCAGGGGCCTTCCAAATTT; CDR3 protein: CSARRQGPSKF